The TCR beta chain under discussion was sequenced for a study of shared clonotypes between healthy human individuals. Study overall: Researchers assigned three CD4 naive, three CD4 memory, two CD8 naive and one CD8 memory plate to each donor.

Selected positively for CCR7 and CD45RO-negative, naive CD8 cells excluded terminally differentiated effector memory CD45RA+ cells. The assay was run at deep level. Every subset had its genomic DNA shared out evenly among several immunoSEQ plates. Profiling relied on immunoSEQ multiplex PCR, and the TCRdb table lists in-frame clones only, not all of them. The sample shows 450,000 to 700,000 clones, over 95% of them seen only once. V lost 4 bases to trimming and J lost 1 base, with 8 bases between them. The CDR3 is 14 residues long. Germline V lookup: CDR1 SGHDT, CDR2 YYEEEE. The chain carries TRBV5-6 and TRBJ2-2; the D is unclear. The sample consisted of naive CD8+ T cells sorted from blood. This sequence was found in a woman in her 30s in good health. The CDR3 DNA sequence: TGTGCCAGCAGCGGAAACTTGAACACCGGGGAGCTGTTTTTT. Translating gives CASSGNLNTGELFF.